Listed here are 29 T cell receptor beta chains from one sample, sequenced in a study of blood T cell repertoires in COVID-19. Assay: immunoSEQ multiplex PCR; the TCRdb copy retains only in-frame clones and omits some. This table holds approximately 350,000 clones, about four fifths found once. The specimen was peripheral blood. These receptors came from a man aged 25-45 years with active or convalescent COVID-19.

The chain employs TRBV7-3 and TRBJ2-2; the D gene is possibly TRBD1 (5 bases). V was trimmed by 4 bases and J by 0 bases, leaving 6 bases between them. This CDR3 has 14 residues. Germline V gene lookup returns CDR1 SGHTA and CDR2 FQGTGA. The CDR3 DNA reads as TGTGCCAGCAGCTGGACATCGAACACCGGGGAGCTGTTTTTT. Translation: CASSWTSNTGELFF.

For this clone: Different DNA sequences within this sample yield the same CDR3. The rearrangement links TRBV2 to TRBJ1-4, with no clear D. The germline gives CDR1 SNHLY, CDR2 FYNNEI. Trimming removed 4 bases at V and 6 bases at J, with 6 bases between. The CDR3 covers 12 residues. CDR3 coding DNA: TGTGCCAGCAGTGGAGGCGATGAAAAACTGTTTTTT. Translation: CASSGGDEKLFF. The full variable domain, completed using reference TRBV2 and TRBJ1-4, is EPEVTQTPSHQVTQMGQEVILRCVPISNHLYFYWYRQILGQKVEFLVSFYNNEISEKSEIFDDQFSVERPDGSNFTLKIRSTKLEDSAMYFCASSGGDEKLFFGSGTQLSVL.

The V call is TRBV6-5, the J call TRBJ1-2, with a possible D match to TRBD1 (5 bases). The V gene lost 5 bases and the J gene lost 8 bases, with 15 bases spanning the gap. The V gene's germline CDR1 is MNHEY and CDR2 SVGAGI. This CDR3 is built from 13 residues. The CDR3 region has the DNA TGTGCCAGCAGTCAGCTTCCGGGGGGGGGCTACACCTTC. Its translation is CASSQLPGGGYTF.

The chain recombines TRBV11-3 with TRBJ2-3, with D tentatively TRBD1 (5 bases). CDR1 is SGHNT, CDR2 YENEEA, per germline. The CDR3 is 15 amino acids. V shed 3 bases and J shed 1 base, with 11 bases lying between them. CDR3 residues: CASSFGTGGTDTQYF. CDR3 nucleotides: TGTGCCAGCAGCTTTGGAACAGGCGGCACAGATACGCAGTATTTT.

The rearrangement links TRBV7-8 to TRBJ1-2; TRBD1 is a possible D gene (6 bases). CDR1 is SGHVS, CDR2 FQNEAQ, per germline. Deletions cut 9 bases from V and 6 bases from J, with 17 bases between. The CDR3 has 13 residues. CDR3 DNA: TGTGCCAGTCAGCCTTGGGGGACAAATGGCTACACCTTC. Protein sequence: CASQPWGTNGYTF.

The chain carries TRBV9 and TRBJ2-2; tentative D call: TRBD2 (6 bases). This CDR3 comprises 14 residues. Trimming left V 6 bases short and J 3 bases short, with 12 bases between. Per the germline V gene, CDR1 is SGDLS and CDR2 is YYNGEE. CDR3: CASTPGGDTGELFF. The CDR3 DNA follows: TGTGCCAGCACTCCCGGGGGAGACACCGGGGAGCTGTTTTTT. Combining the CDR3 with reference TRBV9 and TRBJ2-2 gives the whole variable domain DSGVTQTPKHLITATGQRVTLRCSPRSGDLSVYWYQQSLDQGLQFLIQYYNGEERAKGNILERFSAQQFPDLHSELNLSSLELGDSALYFCASTPGGDTGELFFGEGSRLTVL.

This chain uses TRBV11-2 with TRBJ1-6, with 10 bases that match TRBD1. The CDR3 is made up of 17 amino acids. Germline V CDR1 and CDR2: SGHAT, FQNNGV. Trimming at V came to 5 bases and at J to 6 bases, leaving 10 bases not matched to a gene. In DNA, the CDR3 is TGTGCCAGCAGCATCAAGACAGGGGGCCTCCTTAATTCACCCCTCCACTTT. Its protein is CASSIKTGGLLNSPLHF. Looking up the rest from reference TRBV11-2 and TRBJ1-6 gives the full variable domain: EAGVAQSPRYKIIEKRQSVAFWCNPISGHATLYWYQQILGQGPKLLIQFQNNGVVDDSQLPKDRFSAERLKGVDSTLKIQPAKLEDSAVYLCASSIKTGGLLNSPLHFGNGTRLTVT.

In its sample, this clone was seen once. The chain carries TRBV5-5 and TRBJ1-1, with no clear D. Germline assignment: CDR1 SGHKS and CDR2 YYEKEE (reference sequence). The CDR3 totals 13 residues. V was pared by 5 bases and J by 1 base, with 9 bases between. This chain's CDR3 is CASSSPGNTEAFF. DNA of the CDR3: TGTGCCAGCAGTTCACCAGGGAACACTGAAGCTTTCTTT.

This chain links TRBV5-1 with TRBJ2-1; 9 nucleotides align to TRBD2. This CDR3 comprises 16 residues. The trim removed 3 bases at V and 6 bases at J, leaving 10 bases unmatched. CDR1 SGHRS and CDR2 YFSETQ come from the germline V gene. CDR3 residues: CASSSTSGRGVNEQFF. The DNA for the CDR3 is TGCGCCAGCAGCTCGACTAGCGGACGTGGGGTCAATGAGCAGTTCTTC.

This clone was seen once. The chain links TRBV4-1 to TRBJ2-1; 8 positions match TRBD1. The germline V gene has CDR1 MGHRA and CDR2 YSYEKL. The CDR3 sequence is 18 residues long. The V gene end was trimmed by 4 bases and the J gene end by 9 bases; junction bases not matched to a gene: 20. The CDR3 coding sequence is TGCGCCAGCAGCCTCAAGAGCACCGCCGGGACAGGACCCCGTGAGCAGTTCTTC. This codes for CASSLKSTAGTGPREQFF.

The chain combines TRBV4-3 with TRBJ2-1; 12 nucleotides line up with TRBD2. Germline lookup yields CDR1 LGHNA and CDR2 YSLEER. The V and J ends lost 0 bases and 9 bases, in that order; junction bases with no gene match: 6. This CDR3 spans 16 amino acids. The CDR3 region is CASSQDWSSGRGEQFF. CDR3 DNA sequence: TGCGCCAGCAGCCAAGATTGGTCTAGCGGGAGGGGTGAGCAGTTCTTC.

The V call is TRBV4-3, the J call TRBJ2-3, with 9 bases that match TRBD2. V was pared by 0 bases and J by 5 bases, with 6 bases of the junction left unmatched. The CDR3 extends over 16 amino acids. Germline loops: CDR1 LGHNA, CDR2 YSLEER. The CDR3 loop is CASSQDPLAGIDTQYF. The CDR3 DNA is TGCGCCAGCAGCCAAGATCCCCTAGCGGGGATAGATACGCAGTATTTT.

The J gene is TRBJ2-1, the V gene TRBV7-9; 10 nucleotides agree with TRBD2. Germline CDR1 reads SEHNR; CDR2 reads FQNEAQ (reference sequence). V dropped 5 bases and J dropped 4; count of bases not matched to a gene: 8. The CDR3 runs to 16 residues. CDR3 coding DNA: TGTGCCAGCAGCCCGGCGAGCGGGAGGGTTTACAATGAGCAGTTCTTC. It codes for CASSPASGRVYNEQFF.

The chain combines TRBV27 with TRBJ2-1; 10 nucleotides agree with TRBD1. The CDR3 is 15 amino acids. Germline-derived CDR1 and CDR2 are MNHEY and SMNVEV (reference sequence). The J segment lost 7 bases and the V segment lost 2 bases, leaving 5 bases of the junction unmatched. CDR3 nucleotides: TGTGCCAGCAGTTTACCCGGGACAGGGGTTAATGAGCAGTTCTTC. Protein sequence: CASSLPGTGVNEQFF.

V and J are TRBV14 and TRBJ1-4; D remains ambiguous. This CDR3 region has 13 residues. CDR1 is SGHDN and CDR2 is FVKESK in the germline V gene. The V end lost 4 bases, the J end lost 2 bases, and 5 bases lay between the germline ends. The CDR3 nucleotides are TGTGCCAGCAGCCGAGGTACTAATGAAAAACTGTTTTTT. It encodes CASSRGTNEKLFF.

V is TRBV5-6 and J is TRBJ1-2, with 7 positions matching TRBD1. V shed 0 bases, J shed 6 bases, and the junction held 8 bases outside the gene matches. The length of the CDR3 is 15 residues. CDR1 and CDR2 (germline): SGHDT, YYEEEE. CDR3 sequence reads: CASSLADRVIHGYTF. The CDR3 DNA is TGTGCCAGCAGCTTGGCCGACAGGGTCATACATGGCTACACCTTC.

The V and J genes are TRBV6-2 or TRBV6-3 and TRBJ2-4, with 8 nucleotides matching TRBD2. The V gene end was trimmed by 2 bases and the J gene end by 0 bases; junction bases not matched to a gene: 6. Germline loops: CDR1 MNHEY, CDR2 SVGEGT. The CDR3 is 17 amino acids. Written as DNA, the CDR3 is TGTGCCAGCAGTTACCCCGAGCGGGGGCTAGCCAAAAACATTCAGTACTTC. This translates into CASSYPERGLAKNIQYF.

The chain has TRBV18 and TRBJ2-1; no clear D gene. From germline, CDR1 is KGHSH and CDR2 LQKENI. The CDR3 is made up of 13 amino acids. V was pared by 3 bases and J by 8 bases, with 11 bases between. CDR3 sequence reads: CASSPVLQDEQFF. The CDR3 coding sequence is TGTGCCAGCTCACCCGTACTACAAGATGAGCAGTTCTTC. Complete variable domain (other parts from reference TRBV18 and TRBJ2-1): NAGVMQNPRHLVRRRGQEARLRCSPMKGHSHVYWYRQLPEEGLKFMVYLQKENIIDESGMPKERFSAEFPKEGPSILRIQQVVRGDSAAYFCASSPVLQDEQFFGPGTRLTVL.

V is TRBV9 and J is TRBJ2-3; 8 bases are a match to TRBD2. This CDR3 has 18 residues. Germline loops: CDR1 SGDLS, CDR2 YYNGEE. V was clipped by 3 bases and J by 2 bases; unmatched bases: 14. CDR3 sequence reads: CASSAPRSGGPNTDTQYF. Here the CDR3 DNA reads TGTGCCAGCAGCGCGCCGCGATCGGGAGGGCCGAACACAGATACGCAGTATTTT.

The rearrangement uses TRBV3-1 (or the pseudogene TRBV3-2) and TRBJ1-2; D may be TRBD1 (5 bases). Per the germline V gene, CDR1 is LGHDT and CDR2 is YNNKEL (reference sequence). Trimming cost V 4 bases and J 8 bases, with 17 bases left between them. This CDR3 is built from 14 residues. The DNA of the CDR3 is TGTGCCAGCAGCCCCAGCGGGGGTTGGGGCGGCTACACCTTC. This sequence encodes CASSPSGGWGGYTF.

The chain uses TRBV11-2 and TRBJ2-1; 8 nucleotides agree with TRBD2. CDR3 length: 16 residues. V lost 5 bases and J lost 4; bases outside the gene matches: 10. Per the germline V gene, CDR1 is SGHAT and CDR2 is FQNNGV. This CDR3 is CASSPARGRSYNEQFF. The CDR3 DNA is TGTGCCAGCAGCCCGGCTCGCGGGAGGAGTTACAATGAGCAGTTCTTC.

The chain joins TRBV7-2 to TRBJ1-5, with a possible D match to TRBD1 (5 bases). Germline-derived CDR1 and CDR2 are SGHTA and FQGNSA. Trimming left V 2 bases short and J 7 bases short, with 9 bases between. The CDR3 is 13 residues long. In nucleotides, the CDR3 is TGTGCCAGCAGCTTACAGGGAGGCCAGCCCCAGCATTTT. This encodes CASSLQGGQPQHF.

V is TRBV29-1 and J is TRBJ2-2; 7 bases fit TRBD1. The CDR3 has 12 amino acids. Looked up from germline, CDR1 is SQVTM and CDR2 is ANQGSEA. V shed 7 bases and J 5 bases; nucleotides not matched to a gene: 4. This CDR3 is CSGNRGTGELFF. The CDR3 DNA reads TGCAGCGGAAACAGGGGAACCGGGGAGCTGTTTTTT.

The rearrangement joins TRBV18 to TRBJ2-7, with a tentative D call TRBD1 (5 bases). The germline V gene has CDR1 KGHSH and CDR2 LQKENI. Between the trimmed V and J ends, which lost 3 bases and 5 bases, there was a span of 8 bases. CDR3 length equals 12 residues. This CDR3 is CASSPGQNEQYF. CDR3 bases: TGTGCCAGCTCACCTGGACAAAACGAGCAGTACTTC.

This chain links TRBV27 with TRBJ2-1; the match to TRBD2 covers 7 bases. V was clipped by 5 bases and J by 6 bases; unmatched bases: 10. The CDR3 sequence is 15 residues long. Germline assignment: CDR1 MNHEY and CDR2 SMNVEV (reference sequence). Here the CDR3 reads CASSPLGGSSNEQFF. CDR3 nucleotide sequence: TGTGCCAGCAGTCCCCTCGGCGGGAGTTCCAATGAGCAGTTCTTC.

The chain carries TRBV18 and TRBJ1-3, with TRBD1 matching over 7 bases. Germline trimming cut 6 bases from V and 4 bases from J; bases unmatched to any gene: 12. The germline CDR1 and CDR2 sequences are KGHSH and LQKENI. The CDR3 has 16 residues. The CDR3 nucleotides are TGTGCCAGCTCGCTCTCAGGGGGACAACGGGGAAACACCATATATTTT. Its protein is CASSLSGGQRGNTIYF.

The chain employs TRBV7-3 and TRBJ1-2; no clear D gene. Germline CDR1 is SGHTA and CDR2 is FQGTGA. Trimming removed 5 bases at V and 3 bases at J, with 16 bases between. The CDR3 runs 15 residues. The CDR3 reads CASSPTSWGDYGYTF. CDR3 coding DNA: TGTGCCAGCAGCCCTACGAGTTGGGGAGACTATGGCTACACCTTC.

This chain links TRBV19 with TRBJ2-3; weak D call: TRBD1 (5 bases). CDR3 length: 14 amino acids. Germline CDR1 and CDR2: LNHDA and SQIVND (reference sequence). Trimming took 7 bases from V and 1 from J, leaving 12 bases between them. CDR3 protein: CASTPDRGTDTQYF. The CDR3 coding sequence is TGTGCCAGTACCCCTGACAGAGGCACAGATACGCAGTATTTT.

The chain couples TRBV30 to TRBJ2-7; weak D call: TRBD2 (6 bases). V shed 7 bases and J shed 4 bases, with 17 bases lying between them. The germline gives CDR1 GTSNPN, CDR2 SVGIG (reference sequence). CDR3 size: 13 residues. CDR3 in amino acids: CALTGARGYEQYF. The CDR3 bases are TGTGCCTTGACGGGAGCCCGGGGGTACGAGCAGTACTTC.